Detailed here is one T cell receptor beta chain. TCRdb re-analyzed the PCR reads using MiXCR. Of 15,000 to 19,000 clones in the sample, 3% to 4% were seen once. Before thyroid surgery, none of the patients had received any treatment. The sample belongs to a study of metastatic and nonmetastatic thyroid tumors. About the research overall: Comparison of repertoires was carried out across blood and tumor or nodule tissue from malignant and benign thyroid patients.

V shed 5 bases and J shed 7 bases, with 5 bases lying between them. CDR1 and CDR2 (germline): SEHNR, FQNEAQ (reference sequence). The CDR3 is made up of 11 amino acids. This chain links TRBV7-9 with TRBJ2-2; D unresolved. The clonotype was recovered from a female donor with papillary thyroid cancer or a benign thyroid nodule (not recorded which). Some clones in this sample may be carry-over from other donors' samples. Sequencing was done on a sample of tumor tissue. CDR3 nucleotide sequence: TGTGCCAGCAGCCCGGGCGGGGAGCTGTTTTTT. It codes for CASSPGGELFF.